The rows below give T cell receptor beta chains drawn from one sample of a study of T cell changes during pregnancy in multiple sclerosis. Data came from immunoSEQ multiplex PCR; TCRdb stores just in-frame clones and leaves some out. The sample lists fewer than 55,000 clones, 85% to 95% occurring once. Material for sequencing was peripheral blood. The source is a female donor with multiple sclerosis, enrolled in a pregnancy study. CDR3s include the opening cysteine and the closing phenylalanine or tryptophan. The D gene is left open where the match is weak. Where a row states a size, it is once, few, many or the class of an expanded clone; other rows omit it.

V: TRBV28; size: .; length: 16; D: TRBD2; J: TRBJ2-2; CDR3: CASRPSGRENTGELFF; DNA: TGTGCCAGCAGGCCTAGCGGGAGAGAGAACACCGGGGAGCTGTTTTTT
V: TRBV30; size: .; length: 14; D: .; J: TRBJ1-4; CDR3: CAWTRTSATEKLFF; DNA: TGTGCCTGGACGCGGACAAGTGCCACTGAAAAACTGTTTTTT
V: TRBV18; size: .; length: 14; D: TRBD2; J: TRBJ2-7; CDR3: CASSLIAGVREQYF; DNA: TGTGCCAGCTCTTTAATAGCGGGAGTCCGTGAGCAGTACTTC
V: TRBV7-6; size: .; length: 13; D: .; J: TRBJ2-7; CDR3: CASSPGPNYEQYF; DNA: TGTGCCAGCAGCCCGGGACCGAACTACGAGCAGTACTTC
V: TRBV10-3; size: .; length: 14; D: .; J: TRBJ2-2; CDR3: CAISYDAIGGELFF; DNA: TGTGCCATCAGCTATGACGCCATCGGCGGGGAGCTGTTTTTT
V: TRBV5-6; size: .; length: 19; D: TRBD1; J: TRBJ2-1; CDR3: CASSLWGGEPGQGDNEQFF; DNA: TGTGCCAGCAGCTTGTGGGGCGGTGAACCGGGACAGGGCGACAATGAGCAGTTCTTC
V: TRBV28; size: .; length: 14; D: .; J: TRBJ2-7; CDR3: CASSTGLEVYEQYF; DNA: TGTGCCAGCTCAACAGGGTTGGAGGTCTACGAGCAGTACTTC
V: TRBV5-8; size: .; length: 14; D: .; J: TRBJ2-6; CDR3: CASSSVSGANVLTF; DNA: TGTGCCAGCAGCTCCGTCTCTGGGGCCAACGTCCTGACTTTC
V: TRBV5-1; size: once; length: 14; D: TRBD1; J: TRBJ1-2; CDR3: CASSLTGRDRDYTF; DNA: TGCGCCAGCAGCTTGACCGGCCGGGACAGGGACTACACCTTC
V: TRBV7-9; size: .; length: 14; D: TRBD2; J: TRBJ2-5; CDR3: CASRLGPLAGTQYF; DNA: TGTGCCAGCAGGTTGGGCCCGCTAGCGGGGACCCAGTACTTC
V: TRBV10-3; size: .; length: 15; D: TRBD2; J: TRBJ2-7; CDR3: CATHGTSGRAKEQYF; DNA: TGTGCCACCCACGGGACTAGCGGGAGGGCCAAAGAGCAGTACTTC
V: TRBV27; size: .; length: 14; D: .; J: TRBJ2-1; CDR3: CASSLSGSYNEQFF; DNA: TGTGCCAGCAGTTTATCGGGCAGTTACAATGAGCAGTTCTTC
V: TRBV7-2; size: once; length: 16; D: TRBD2; J: TRBJ2-7; CDR3: CASSLEVVAGAYEQYF; DNA: TGTGCCAGCAGCTTAGAGGTGGTAGCGGGAGCCTACGAGCAGTACTTC
V: TRBV6-4; size: .; length: 15; D: TRBD2; J: TRBJ2-1; CDR3: CASSEDTSGSNEQFF; DNA: TGTGCCAGCAGTGAGGATACTAGCGGGTCGAATGAGCAGTTCTTC
V: TRBV7-7; size: once; length: 13; D: .; J: TRBJ2-1; CDR3: CASSLLAYNEQFF; DNA: TGTGCTAGCAGCTTACTAGCCTACAATGAGCAGTTCTTC
V: TRBV7-9; size: .; length: 14; D: TRBD1; J: TRBJ1-4; CDR3: CASSSGTGDEKLFF; DNA: TGTGCCAGCAGCTCCGGGACAGGGGACGAAAAACTGTTTTTT
V: TRBV9; size: .; length: 17; D: TRBD2; J: TRBJ2-7; CDR3: CASSSQGLAGGSYEQYF; DNA: TGTGCCAGCAGCTCTCAGGGGCTAGCGGGAGGTTCCTACGAGCAGTACTTC
V: TRBV7-2; size: once; length: 15; D: .; J: TRBJ1-5; CDR3: CASSWKVAVNQPQHF; DNA: TGTGCCAGCAGCTGGAAGGTGGCAGTCAATCAGCCCCAGCATTTT
V: TRBV29-1; size: .; length: 11; D: .; J: TRBJ2-1; CDR3: CSGAQQGREFF; DNA: TGCAGCGGGGCACAACAGGGAAGGGAGTTCTTC
V: TRBV7-3; size: .; length: 12; D: .; J: TRBJ1-2; CDR3: CASSSHSFGYTF; DNA: TGTGCCAGCAGCTCTCACAGCTTTGGCTACACCTTC
V: TRBV25-1; size: .; length: 13; D: .; J: TRBJ2-6; CDR3: CASTGTGANVLTF; DNA: TGTGCCAGTACAGGTACTGGGGCCAACGTCCTGACTTTC
V: TRBV27; size: .; length: 12; D: .; J: TRBJ1-2; CDR3: CASGQGRWGYTF; DNA: TGTGCCAGCGGGCAGGGTCGTTGGGGCTACACCTTC
V: TRBV5-6; size: .; length: 15; D: .; J: TRBJ1-3; CDR3: CASSLGGGRGNTIYF; DNA: TGTGCCAGCAGCTTGGGTGGAGGTCGGGGAAACACCATATATTTT
V: TRBV19; size: once; length: 15; D: .; J: TRBJ2-3; CDR3: CASSGTEYSTDTQYF; DNA: TGTGCCAGTAGTGGAACGGAATATAGCACAGATACGCAGTATTTT
V: TRBV6-1; size: .; length: 16; D: TRBD2; J: TRBJ2-3; CDR3: CASSAKLAGVIDTQYF; DNA: TGTGCCAGCAGTGCAAAACTAGCGGGAGTGATAGATACGCAGTATTTT
V: TRBV7-9; size: .; length: 16; D: .; J: TRBJ2-1; CDR3: CASSFYLGTSYNEQFF; DNA: TGTGCCAGCAGCTTTTATCTTGGTACGTCCTACAATGAGCAGTTCTTC
V: TRBV6-1; size: .; length: 15; D: .; J: TRBJ1-3; CDR3: CASRAGTTAGNTIYF; DNA: TGTGCCAGCAGGGCCGGGACCACCGCGGGAAACACCATATATTTT
V: TRBV2; size: .; length: 15; D: .; J: TRBJ2-5; CDR3: CASSDGGRREETQYF; DNA: TGTGCCAGCAGTGACGGAGGACGGAGGGAAGAGACCCAGTACTTC